This T cell receptor (beta chain) came from a study of cytomegalovirus exposure and HLA in healthy donors. Broader study findings: The number of N-insertions in an Asian-associated ancestry cluster was reportedly below the roughly 670-donor mean in a later analysis.

Comment on this clone: Its antigen is unknown.

PCR involved 60 Vbeta and 13 Jbeta primers. TCRdb's copy holds only in-frame clones and misses some; the assay was immunoSEQ multiplex PCR. Of approximately 210,000 clones in the sample, about 76% were seen once. The clonotype was recovered from a woman in her fifties or sixties in good health and CMV-seronegative. Sequencing was performed on PBMCs.

The CDR3 reads CASSLVGLAGGLSYNEQFF. In nucleotides, the CDR3 is TGTGCCAGCAGCTTAGTGGGGCTAGCGGGGGGCCTCTCCTACAATGAGCAGTTCTTC. This chain joins TRBV7-9 and TRBJ2-1; 11 positions match TRBD2. Per the germline V gene, CDR1 is SEHNR and CDR2 is FQNEAQ (reference sequence). The CDR3 covers 19 residues. Trimming took 1 base from V and 0 from J; bases not matched to a gene: 8.